This TCR beta chain stems from a study of blood T cell repertoires in COVID-19. Whole-study context: Whether acute or convalescent, the COVID-19 samples came from the United States, Italy and Spain. From T cells, B-cell-depleted T cells, or PBMCs came the material, which was cDNA or gDNA.

Enrolled through a virtual design, the participants were between about 18 and 100 years of age and came from 24 US areas. Researchers sorted participants into cohorts using their self-reported clinical history. The protocol was immunoSEQ multiplex PCR, while the TCRdb copy is restricted to in-frame clones and leaves out a portion. The sample has hundreds of thousands of clones, 70% to 90% seen once; the top ten hold just under 2%. The specimen was PBMCs or T cells enriched from blood (not recorded which). This TCR was recovered from a woman in her late teens or twenties with acute COVID-19.

For the CDR3, the DNA is TGTGCCAGCAGGTATTTCGTAGAGGGAAACACTGAAGCTTTCTTT. Amino acid sequence: CASRYFVEGNTEAFF. The chain carries TRBV6-4 and TRBJ1-1; no reliable D call. V was shortened by 6 bases and J by 2 bases, with 16 bases between the two germline ends. CDR3 length: 15 amino acids. Looked up from germline, CDR1 is MRHNA and CDR2 is SNTAGT.